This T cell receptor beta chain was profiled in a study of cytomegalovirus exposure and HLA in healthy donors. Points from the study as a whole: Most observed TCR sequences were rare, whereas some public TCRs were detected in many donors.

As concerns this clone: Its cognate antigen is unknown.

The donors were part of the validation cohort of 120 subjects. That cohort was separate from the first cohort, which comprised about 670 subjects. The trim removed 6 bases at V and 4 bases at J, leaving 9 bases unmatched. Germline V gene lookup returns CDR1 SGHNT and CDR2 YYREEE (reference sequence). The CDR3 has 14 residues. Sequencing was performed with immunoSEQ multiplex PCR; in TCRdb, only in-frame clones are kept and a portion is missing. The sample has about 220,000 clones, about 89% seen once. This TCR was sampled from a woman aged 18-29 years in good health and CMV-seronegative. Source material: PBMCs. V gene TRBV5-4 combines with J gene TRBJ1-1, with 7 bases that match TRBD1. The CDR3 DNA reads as TGTGCCAGCACCATCCGACAGGGAGGCACTGAAGCTTTCTTT. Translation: CASTIRQGGTEAFF.